This T cell receptor beta chain was captured by sequencing in a study of T cell responses to AZD1222 COVID-19 vaccine (dated by TCRdb to the early 2020s). For the wider study: AZD1222 recipients whose second dose came at about 4 weeks and those whose second dose came at about 12 weeks were combined into one group, since spike-specific TCR depth and breadth did not differ between the two schedules. Trial participants were enrolled by age into 18-55, 56-69 and 70-plus year subgroups, with approximately 150, 30 and 60 TCR-sequenced participants respectively. TCR sequencing covered approximately 230 trial participants: approximately 200 given two doses of AZD1222 and about 26 given two doses of MenACWY control vaccine. Results the study describes overall, beyond this receptor: Because no day 14 peak-response samples were available, repertoires were characterized only after the peak T cell response. Most participants were white British and females outnumbered males, and the authors suggested that clonal diversity may have been underestimated. Vaccine-associated CD4 TCRs spanned the whole spike protein, with dominant responses in regions 160-218 and 743-854. After two AZD1222 doses, spike-specific TCR breadth and depth were significantly higher than at day 0 and than in MenACWY recipients. Only six AZD1222 recipients were SARS-CoV-2 seropositive at baseline, limiting conclusions about previously exposed vaccinees. In the small 56-69-year group, the increase in depth fell short of significance, most likely because of low power. Nearly half of unique spike-specific TCRs reportedly recognized epitopes outside regions mutated in the B.1.351 and B.1.1.7 variants.

Remarks on this clone: No antigen is known for it. There are no base qualities to consult, and no much larger clone falls within one base.

The label giving this sample's time point can be read as: baseline before first vaccination. Vaccinee samples were obtained from the UK trials COV001 and COV002, which included a single-blind randomized controlled phase 2/3 trial of AZD1222 (ChAdOx1 nCoV-19) in healthy adults. Trial participant PBMC samples were collected at day 0 and day 28 after the second dose for TCRbeta chain sequencing. The CDR3 regions of human TCRbeta chains were subjected to immunosequencing. In the paper's pipeline: TCRs in the repertoires were compared against a reference library of SARS-CoV-2-specific TCRs that had been generated with the MIRA antigen-specificity platform. Breadth was defined as the fraction of unique TCRs that were SARS-CoV-2-associated. Depth was defined as the fraction of total T cells that were SARS-CoV-2-associated. Using the MIRA data, each spike-specific TCR was assigned both to the spike region to which the TCR was reactive and to a CD4 or CD8 class. Log10-transformed breadth and depth values were compared by one-way ANOVA with Sidak's multiple comparisons tests. Here the immuneACCESS table is served through TCRdb, limited to in-frame sequences with V and J called. Missing clones are a known gap in these copies; in checked studies unresolved V genes cover under half, and the rest lacks a known reason. The V and J calls and clone size are taken from that table; D and trimming were inferred from the DNA. Counted in this sample were 95,000 to 100,000 clones; about 86% of them appeared once. More than 1.2% of the sample goes to the ten largest clones.

The CDR3 numbers 13 residues from cysteine through phenylalanine. This entry keeps only the CDR3 DNA: 39 bases, framed from base 1. V loses 6 bases of germline sequence and J loses 6 bases, and the interval between the two ends is 11 bases. This clonotype was obtained from an adult in good health. Material: peripheral blood, obtained on day 0 of AZD1222 vaccination. The receptor chain draws on TRBV12-3 or TRBV12-4 and TRBJ2-2; no D gene can be assigned with confidence. The CDR3 amino acid sequence is: CASSRTDPGELFF. The sequenced DNA is TGTGCCAGCAGCCGAACGGATCCCGGGGAGCTGTTTTTT.